This T cell receptor beta chain was obtained from a study of blood T cell repertoires in COVID-19. The overall study: COVID-19 samples, acute and convalescent, were from the United States, Italy and Spain. T cells, B-cell-depleted T cells, or PBMCs provided the cDNA or gDNA that served as material.

Germline V lookup: CDR1 SGHNT, CDR2 YYREEE (reference sequence). This CDR3 contains 16 residues. V lost 4 bases, J lost 0 bases, and 16 bases lay in between. Study processing details: Amplified reference gene primers provided the basis for estimating nucleated cell counts. Method: immunoSEQ multiplex PCR; TCRdb's copy keeps in-frame clones and lacks some. The V and J calls and clone size were taken over from that table, and D and trimming were inferred from the DNA. This sample carries 300,000 or so clones, around four fifths of them seen once, and the ten largest clones take around 4.2%. This clone appeared once.

The clonotype comes from a woman aged 45 to 65 with active or convalescent COVID-19. Sequencing was done on a sample of peripheral blood. The rearrangement links TRBV5-4 to TRBJ2-5; maybe TRBD2 (7 bases). CDR3 region: CASSGGAATYQETQYF. As DNA, the CDR3 is TGTGCCAGCAGCGGGGGGGCGGCTACGTACCAAGAGACCCAGTACTTC.